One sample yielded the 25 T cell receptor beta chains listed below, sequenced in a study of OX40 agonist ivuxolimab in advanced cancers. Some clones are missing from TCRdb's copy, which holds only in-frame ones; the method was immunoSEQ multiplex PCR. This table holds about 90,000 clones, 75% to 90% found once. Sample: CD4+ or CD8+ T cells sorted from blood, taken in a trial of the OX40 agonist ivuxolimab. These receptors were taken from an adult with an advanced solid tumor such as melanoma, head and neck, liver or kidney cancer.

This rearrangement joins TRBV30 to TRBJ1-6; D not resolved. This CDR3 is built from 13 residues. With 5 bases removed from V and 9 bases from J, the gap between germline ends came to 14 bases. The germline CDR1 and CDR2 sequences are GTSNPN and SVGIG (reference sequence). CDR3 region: CAWGSPGSSPLHF. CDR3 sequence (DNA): TGTGCCTGGGGGTCCCCGGGATCTTCACCCCTCCACTTT.

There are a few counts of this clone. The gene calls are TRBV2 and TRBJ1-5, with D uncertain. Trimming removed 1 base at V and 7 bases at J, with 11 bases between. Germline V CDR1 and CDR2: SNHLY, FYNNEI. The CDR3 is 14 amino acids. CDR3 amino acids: CASSEGQSYQPQHF. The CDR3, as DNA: TGTGCCAGCAGTGAAGGGCAGTCTTACCAGCCCCAGCATTTT.

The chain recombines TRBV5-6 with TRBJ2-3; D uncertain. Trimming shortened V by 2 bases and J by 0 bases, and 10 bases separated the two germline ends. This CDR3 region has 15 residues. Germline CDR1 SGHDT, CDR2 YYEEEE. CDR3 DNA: TGTGCCAGCAGCTTTGGTGCGCGAAGCACAGATACGCAGTATTTT. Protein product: CASSFGARSTDTQYF.

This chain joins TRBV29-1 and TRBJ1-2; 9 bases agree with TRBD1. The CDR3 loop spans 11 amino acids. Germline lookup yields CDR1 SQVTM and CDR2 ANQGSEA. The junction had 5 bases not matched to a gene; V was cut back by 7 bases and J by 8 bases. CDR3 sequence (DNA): TGCAGCGGACAGGGGGTTTGGGGCTACACCTTC. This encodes CSGQGVWGYTF.

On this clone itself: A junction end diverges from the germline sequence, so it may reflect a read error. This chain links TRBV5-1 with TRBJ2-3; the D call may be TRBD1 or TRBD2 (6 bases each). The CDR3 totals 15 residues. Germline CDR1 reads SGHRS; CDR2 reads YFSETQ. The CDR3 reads CASSLGEGGTDTQYF. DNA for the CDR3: TGCGCCAGCAGCTTGGGTGAGGGGGGCACGGATACGCAGTATTTT.

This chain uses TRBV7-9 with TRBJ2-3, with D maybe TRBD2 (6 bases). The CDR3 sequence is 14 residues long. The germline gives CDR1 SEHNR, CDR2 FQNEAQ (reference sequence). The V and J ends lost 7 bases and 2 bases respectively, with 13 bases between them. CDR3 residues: CASIGWDSTDTQYF. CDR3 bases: TGTGCCAGCATTGGGTGGGACTCCACAGATACGCAGTATTTT.

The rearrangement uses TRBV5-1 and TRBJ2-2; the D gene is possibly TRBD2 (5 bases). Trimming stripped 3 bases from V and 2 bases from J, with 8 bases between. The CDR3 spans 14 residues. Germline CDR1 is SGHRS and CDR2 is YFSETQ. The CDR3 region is CASSSDFNTGELFF. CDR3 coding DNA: TGCGCCAGCAGCTCGGACTTTAACACCGGGGAGCTGTTTTTT.

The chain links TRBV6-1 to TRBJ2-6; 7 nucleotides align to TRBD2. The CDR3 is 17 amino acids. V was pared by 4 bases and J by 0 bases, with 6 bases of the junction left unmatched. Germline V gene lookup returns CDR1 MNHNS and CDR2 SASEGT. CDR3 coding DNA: TGTGCCAGCAGTGCCTCCGGGGGGTTCTCTGGGGCCAACGTCCTGACTTTC. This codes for CASSASGGFSGANVLTF.

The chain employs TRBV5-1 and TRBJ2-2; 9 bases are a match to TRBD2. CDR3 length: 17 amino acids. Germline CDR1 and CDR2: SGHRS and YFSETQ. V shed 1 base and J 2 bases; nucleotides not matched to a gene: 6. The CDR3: CASSLWLAGINTGELFF. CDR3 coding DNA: TGCGCCAGCAGCTTGTGGCTAGCGGGAATCAACACCGGGGAGCTGTTTTTT.

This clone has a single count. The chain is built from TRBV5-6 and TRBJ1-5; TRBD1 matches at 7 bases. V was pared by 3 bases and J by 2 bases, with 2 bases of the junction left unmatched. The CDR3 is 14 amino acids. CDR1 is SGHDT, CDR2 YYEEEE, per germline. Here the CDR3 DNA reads TGTGCCAGCAGCTGGGGACAGCGCAATCAGCCCCAGCATTTT. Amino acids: CASSWGQRNQPQHF.

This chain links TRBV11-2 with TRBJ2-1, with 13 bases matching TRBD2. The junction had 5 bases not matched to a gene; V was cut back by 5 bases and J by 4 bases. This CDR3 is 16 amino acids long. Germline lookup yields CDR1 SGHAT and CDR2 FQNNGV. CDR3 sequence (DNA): TGTGCCAGCAGCACCCGACTAGCGGGAGGATACAATGAGCAGTTCTTC. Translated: CASSTRLAGGYNEQFF.

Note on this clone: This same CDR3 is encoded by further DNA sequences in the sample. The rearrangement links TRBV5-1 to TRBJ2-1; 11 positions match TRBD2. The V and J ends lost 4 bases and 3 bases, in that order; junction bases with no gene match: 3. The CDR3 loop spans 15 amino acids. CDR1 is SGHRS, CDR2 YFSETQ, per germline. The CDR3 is CASSPGTSGYNEQFF. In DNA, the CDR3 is TGCGCCAGCAGCCCCGGGACTAGCGGCTACAATGAGCAGTTCTTC. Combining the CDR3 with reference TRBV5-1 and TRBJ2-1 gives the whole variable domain KAGVTQTPRYLIKTRGQQVTLSCSPISGHRSVSWYQQTPGQGLQFLFEYFSETQRNKGNFPGRFSGRQFSNSRSEMNVSTLELGDSALYLCASSPGTSGYNEQFFGPGTRLTVL.

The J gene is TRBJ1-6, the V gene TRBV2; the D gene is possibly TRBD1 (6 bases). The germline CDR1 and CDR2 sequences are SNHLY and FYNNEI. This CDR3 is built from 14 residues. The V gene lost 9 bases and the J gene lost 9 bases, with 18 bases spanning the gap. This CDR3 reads CAREGGDLSSPLHF. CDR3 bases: TGTGCCAGGGAGGGGGGGGACCTCAGTTCACCCCTCCACTTT.

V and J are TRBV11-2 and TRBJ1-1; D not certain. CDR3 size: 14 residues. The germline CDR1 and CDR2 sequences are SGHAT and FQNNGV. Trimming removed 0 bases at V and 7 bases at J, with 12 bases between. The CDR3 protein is CASSLDLSPLEAFF. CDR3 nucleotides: TGTGCCAGCAGCTTAGACCTTTCCCCGCTTGAAGCTTTCTTT. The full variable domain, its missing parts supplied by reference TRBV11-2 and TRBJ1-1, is EAGVAQSPRYKIIEKRQSVAFWCNPISGHATLYWYQQILGQGPKLLIQFQNNGVVDDSQLPKDRFSAERLKGVDSTLKIQPAKLEDSAVYLCASSLDLSPLEAFFGQGTRLTVV.

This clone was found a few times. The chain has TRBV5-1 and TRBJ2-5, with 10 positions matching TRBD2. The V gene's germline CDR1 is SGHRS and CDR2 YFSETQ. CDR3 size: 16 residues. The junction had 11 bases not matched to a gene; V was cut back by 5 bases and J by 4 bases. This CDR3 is CASRANIAGGPETQYF. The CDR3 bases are TGCGCCAGCAGAGCTAATATAGCGGGGGGCCCAGAGACCCAGTACTTC.

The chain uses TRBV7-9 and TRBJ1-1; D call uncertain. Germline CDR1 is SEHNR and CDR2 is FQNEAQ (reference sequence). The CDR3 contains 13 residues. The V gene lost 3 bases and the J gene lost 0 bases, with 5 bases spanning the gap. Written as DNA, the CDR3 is TGTGCCAGCAGCTTTCATATGAACACTGAAGCTTTCTTT. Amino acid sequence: CASSFHMNTEAFF.

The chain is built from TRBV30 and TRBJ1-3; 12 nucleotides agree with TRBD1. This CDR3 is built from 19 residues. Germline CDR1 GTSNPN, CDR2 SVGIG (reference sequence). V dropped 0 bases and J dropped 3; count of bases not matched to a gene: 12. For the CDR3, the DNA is TGTGCCTGGAGTGTACCGGGGACAGGGGGCTTATCTTATGGAAACACCATATATTTT. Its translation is CAWSVPGTGGLSYGNTIYF. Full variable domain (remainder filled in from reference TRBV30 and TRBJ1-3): SQTIHQWPATLVQPVGSPLSLECTVEGTSNPNLYWYRQAAGRGLQLLFYSVGIGQISSEVPQNLSASRPQDRQFILSSKKLLLSDSGFYLCAWSVPGTGGLSYGNTIYFGEGSWLTVV.

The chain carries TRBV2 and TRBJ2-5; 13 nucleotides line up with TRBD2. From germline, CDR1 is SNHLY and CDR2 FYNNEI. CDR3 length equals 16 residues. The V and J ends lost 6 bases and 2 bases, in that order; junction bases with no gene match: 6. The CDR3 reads CASRLGLAGNQETQYF. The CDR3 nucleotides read TGTGCCAGCAGATTGGGACTAGCGGGGAATCAAGAGACCCAGTACTTC.

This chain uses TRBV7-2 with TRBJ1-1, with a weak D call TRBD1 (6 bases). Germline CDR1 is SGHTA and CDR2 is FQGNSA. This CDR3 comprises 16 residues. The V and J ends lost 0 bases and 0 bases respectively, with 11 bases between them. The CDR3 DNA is TGTGCCAGCAGCTTAGCGCTCGGGGGGCTGAACACTGAAGCTTTCTTT. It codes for CASSLALGGLNTEAFF.

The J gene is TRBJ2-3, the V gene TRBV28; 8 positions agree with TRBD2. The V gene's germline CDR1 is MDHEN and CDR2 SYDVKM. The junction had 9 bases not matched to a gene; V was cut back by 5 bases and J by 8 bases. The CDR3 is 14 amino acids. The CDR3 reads CASSAGGSGGTQYF. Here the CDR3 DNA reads TGTGCCAGCAGTGCTGGGGGGAGCGGGGGTACGCAGTATTTT. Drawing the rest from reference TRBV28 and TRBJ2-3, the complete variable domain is DVKVTQSSRYLVKRTGEKVFLECVQDMDHENMFWYRQDPGLGLRLIYFSYDVKMKEKGDIPEGYSVSREKKERFSLILESASTNQTSMYLCASSAGGSGGTQYFGPGTRLTVL.

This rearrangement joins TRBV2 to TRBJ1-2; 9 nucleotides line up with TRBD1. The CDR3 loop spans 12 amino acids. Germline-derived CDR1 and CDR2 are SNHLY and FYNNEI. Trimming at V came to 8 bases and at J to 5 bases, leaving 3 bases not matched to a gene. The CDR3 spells CASGGTGYGYTF. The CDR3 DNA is TGTGCCAGCGGCGGGACAGGGTATGGCTACACCTTC. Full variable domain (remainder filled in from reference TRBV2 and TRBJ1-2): EPEVTQTPSHQVTQMGQEVILRCVPISNHLYFYWYRQILGQKVEFLVSFYNNEISEKSEIFDDQFSVERPDGSNFTLKIRSTKLEDSAMYFCASGGTGYGYTFGSGTRLTVV.

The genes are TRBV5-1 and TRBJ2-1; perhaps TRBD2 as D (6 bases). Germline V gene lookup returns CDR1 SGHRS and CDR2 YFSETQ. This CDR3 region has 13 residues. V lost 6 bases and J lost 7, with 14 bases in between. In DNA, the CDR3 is TGCGCCAGCAATAAAGTAGCGGATAATGAGCAGTTCTTC. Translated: CASNKVADNEQFF.

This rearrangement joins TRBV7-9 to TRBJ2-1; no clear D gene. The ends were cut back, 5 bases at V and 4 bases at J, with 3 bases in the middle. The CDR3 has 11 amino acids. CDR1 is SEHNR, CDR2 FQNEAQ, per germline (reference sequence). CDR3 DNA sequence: TGTGCCAGCAGCCGATACAATGAGCAGTTCTTC. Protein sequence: CASSRYNEQFF.

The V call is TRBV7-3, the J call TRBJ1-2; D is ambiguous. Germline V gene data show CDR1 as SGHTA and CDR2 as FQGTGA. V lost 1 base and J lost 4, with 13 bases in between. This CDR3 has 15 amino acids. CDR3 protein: CASSLNRVQTYGYTF. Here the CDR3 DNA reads TGTGCCAGCAGCTTAAATAGGGTCCAGACCTATGGCTACACCTTC. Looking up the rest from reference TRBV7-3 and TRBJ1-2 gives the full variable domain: GAGVSQTPSNKVTEKGKYVELRCDPISGHTALYWYRQSLGQGPEFLIYFQGTGAADDSGLPNDRFFAVRPEGSVSTLKIQRTERGDSAVYLCASSLNRVQTYGYTFGSGTRLTVV.

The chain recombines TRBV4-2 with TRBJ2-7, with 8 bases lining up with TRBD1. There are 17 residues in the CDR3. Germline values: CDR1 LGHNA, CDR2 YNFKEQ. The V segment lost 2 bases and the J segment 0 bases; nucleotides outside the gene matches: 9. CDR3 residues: CASSQSPPGQVSYEQYF. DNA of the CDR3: TGTGCCAGCAGCCAATCACCACCGGGACAGGTCTCCTACGAGCAGTACTTC.